Here is one T cell receptor beta chain with its context. The sample belongs to a study of blood T cell repertoires in COVID-19. The CDR3 length is 14 residues. V was clipped by 6 bases and J by 0 bases; unmatched bases: 4. Germline-derived CDR1 and CDR2 are WNHNN and SYGVQD (reference sequence). In the original processing: Estimates of nucleated cell counts were drawn from the amplification of reference gene primers. Clones were read by immunoSEQ multiplex PCR, and TCRdb kept only the in-frame ones, dropping some. The DNA gave D and trimming, while V, J and clone size come from that table. The sample shows about 350,000 clones, more than 75% of them seen only once. Grouping used clinical history reported by participants in a survey and questionnaire. Two negative PCRs, clearance, or symptom resolution were required of recovered Cohort 3 donors.

The source is a woman aged 25 to 39 who had recovered from COVID-19. The specimen was PBMCs or T cells enriched from blood (not recorded which). The genes are TRBV10-1 and TRBJ2-7; 8 bases match TRBD1. DNA of the CDR3: TGCGCCAGCAGCGAGGGACAGGCCTCCTACGAGCAGTACTTC. The encoded protein is CASSEGQASYEQYF.